Presented here are 14 T cell receptor beta chains from one specimen sequenced in a study of graft-versus-host responses after intestinal transplantation. What these receptors recognize is not known. Method: immunoSEQ multiplex PCR; TCRdb's copy keeps in-frame clones and lacks some. This sample has about 25,000 clones, with 82% found just once. Sample: unstimulated CD8+ T cells sorted from spleen or lymph node cells, taken before transplant. Receptors originate from a human donor who was the organ donor for an intestinal transplant.

This chain links TRBV18 with TRBJ2-7; no clear D. The CDR3 length is 15 residues. Per germline, CDR1 KGHSH and CDR2 LQKENI. V gave up 3 bases and J gave up 0 bases, with 12 bases separating them. CDR3 protein: CASSPPPSRSYEQYF. For the CDR3, the DNA is TGTGCCAGCTCACCTCCCCCCTCCCGCTCCTACGAGCAGTACTTC.

In its sample, this clone was seen a few times. This chain links TRBV9 with TRBJ2-6; perhaps TRBD2 as D (5 bases). Trimming took off 3 bases at V and 0 bases at J, with 10 bases between the two ends. CDR1 and CDR2 (germline): SGDLS, YYNGEE. The CDR3 is 16 residues long. The CDR3 loop reads CASSAPRGSGANVLTF. CDR3 nucleotide sequence: TGTGCCAGCAGCGCCCCTCGGGGCTCTGGGGCCAACGTCCTGACTTTC. The whole variable domain, remainder taken from reference TRBV9 and TRBJ2-6, is DSGVTQTPKHLITATGQRVTLRCSPRSGDLSVYWYQQSLDQGLQFLIQYYNGEERAKGNILERFSAQQFPDLHSELNLSSLELGDSALYFCASSAPRGSGANVLTFGAGSRLTVL.

This chain joins TRBV14 and TRBJ2-7; possibly TRBD2 for D (5 bases). In germline, CDR1 is SGHDN, CDR2 FVKESK. CDR3 size: 18 residues. V was clipped by 3 bases and J by 0 bases, with 21 bases between them. The chain's CDR3 is CASSHNGNFDFFSYEQYF. The CDR3 nucleotides are TGTGCCAGCAGCCACAACGGGAACTTCGATTTTTTCTCCTACGAGCAGTACTTC. The full variable domain, its missing parts supplied by reference TRBV14 and TRBJ2-7, is EAGVTQFPSHSVIEKGQTVTLRCDPISGHDNLYWYRRVMGKEIKFLLHFVKESKQDESGMPNNRFLAERTGGTYSTLKVQPAELEDSGVYFCASSHNGNFDFFSYEQYFGPGTRLTVT.

The rearrangement links TRBV13 to TRBJ1-1; the D is unclear. Between the trimmed V and J ends, which lost 0 bases and 11 bases, there was a span of 7 bases. CDR1 is PRHDT, CDR2 FYEKMQ, per germline (reference sequence). The CDR3 sequence is 11 residues long. The CDR3 here is CASSLGPGAFF. CDR3 DNA sequence: TGTGCCAGCAGCTTAGGTCCTGGGGCTTTCTTT. Looking up the rest from reference TRBV13 and TRBJ1-1 gives the full variable domain: AAGVIQSPRHLIKEKRETATLKCYPIPRHDTVYWYQQGPGQDPQFLISFYEKMQSDKGSIPDRFSAQQFSDYHSELNMSSLELGDSALYFCASSLGPGAFFGQGTRLTVV.

V and J are TRBV19 and TRBJ1-5; no clear D. The germline gives CDR1 LNHDA, CDR2 SQIVND (reference sequence). V lost 5 bases to trimming and J lost 2 bases, with 13 bases between them. This CDR3 is 15 amino acids long. The CDR3 is CASSDGTRGNQPQHF. CDR3 sequence (DNA): TGTGCCAGTAGTGATGGTACCCGGGGCAATCAGCCCCAGCATTTT.

The CDR3, as DNA: TGTGCCAGCAGCGTAGAGGGCGGGGGGTACACAGATACGCAGTATTTT. Amino acids: CASSVEGGGYTDTQYF. The rearrangement joins TRBV9 to TRBJ2-3, with TRBD2 matching over 8 bases. The V segment lost 0 bases and the J segment 2 bases; nucleotides outside the gene matches: 5. This CDR3 spans 16 amino acids. CDR1 is SGDLS, CDR2 YYNGEE, per germline.

This clone was seen a handful of times. The V gene is TRBV6-5, the J gene TRBJ2-7, with D uncertain. Trimming left V 11 bases short and J 4 bases short, with 6 bases between. From germline, CDR1 is MNHEY and CDR2 SVGAGI. This CDR3 contains 9 residues. The CDR3 region is CAGEYEQYF. The CDR3 region has the DNA TGTGCCGGAGAATACGAGCAGTACTTC.

This clone was detected once. The chain links TRBV4-1 to TRBJ1-5, with a possible D match to TRBD1 (5 bases). The CDR3 contains 16 residues. Trimming removed 2 bases from V and 1 base from J, with 12 bases in between. The germline CDR1 and CDR2 sequences are MGHRA and YSYEKL. The CDR3 bases are TGCGCCAGCAGCCAACAGCACAGGAGAAGCAATCAGCCCCAGCATTTT. Translated, it gives CASSQQHRRSNQPQHF.

J is TRBJ2-7 and V is TRBV4-3, with 7 bases lining up with TRBD1. This CDR3 spans 15 amino acids. From germline, CDR1 is LGHNA and CDR2 YSLEER. The V gene end was trimmed by 1 base and the J gene end by 1 base; junction bases not matched to a gene: 4. The CDR3, as DNA: TGCGCCAGCAGCCAAGGACCGGGACAGTCCTACGAGCAGTACTTC. It encodes CASSQGPGQSYEQYF.

The V call is TRBV12-5, the J call TRBJ2-1, with D unclear. Trimming cost V 1 base and J 0 bases, with 4 bases left between them. The CDR3 covers 14 residues. Germline-derived CDR1 and CDR2 are LGHNT and FRNRAP. CDR3 nucleotide sequence: TGTGCTAGTGGTTTGGGACCCTCCTACAATGAGCAGTTCTTC. It is translated as CASGLGPSYNEQFF.

The chain couples TRBV9 to TRBJ2-7; possibly TRBD2 for D (5 bases). In germline, CDR1 is SGDLS, CDR2 YYNGEE. There are 13 residues in the CDR3. V shed 1 base and J shed 6 bases, with 11 bases lying between them. CDR3 sequence (DNA): TGTGCCAGCAGCGTAAAGGAGAGGGCCGAGCAGTACTTC. It specifies CASSVKERAEQYF.

This clone has just a few counts. The chain recombines TRBV4-1 with TRBJ2-7; 9 bases align to TRBD2. Germline V CDR1 and CDR2: MGHRA, YSYEKL. The CDR3 spans 13 residues. J was trimmed by 4 bases and V by 6 bases; bases with no gene match: 4. CDR3 protein: CASSLSGGYEQYF. CDR3 DNA sequence: TGCGCCAGCAGTCTGAGCGGGGGGTACGAGCAGTACTTC.

The chain carries TRBV27 and TRBJ2-1; D unresolved. Germline assignment: CDR1 MNHEY and CDR2 SMNVEV (reference sequence). V lost 2 bases and J 4 bases, leaving 9 bases between the germline ends. The CDR3 length is 14 residues. The CDR3 DNA reads TGTGCCAGCAGTTTAGAATCCGCGTACAATGAGCAGTTCTTC. Translated, it gives CASSLESAYNEQFF.

The V and J genes are TRBV5-1 and TRBJ2-3, with D unresolved. The ends were cut back, 4 bases at V and 2 bases at J, with 11 bases in the middle. The CDR3 runs to 14 residues. CDR1 is SGHRS, CDR2 YFSETQ, per germline. The CDR3: CASSHRRATDTQYF. CDR3 sequence (DNA): TGCGCCAGCAGCCACCGACGGGCCACAGATACGCAGTATTTT.